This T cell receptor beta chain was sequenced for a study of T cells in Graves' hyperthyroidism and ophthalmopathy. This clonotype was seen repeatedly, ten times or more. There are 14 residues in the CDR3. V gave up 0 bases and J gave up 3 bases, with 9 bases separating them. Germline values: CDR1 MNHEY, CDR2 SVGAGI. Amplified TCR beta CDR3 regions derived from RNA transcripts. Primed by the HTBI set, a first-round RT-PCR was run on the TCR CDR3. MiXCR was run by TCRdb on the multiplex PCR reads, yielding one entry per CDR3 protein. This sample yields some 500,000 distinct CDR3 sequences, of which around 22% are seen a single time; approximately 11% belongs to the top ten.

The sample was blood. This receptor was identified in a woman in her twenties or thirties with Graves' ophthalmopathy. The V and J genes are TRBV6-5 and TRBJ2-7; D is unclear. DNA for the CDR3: TGTGCCAGCAGTTACTCGAAATCGGACTACGAGCAGTACTTC. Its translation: CASSYSKSDYEQYF.